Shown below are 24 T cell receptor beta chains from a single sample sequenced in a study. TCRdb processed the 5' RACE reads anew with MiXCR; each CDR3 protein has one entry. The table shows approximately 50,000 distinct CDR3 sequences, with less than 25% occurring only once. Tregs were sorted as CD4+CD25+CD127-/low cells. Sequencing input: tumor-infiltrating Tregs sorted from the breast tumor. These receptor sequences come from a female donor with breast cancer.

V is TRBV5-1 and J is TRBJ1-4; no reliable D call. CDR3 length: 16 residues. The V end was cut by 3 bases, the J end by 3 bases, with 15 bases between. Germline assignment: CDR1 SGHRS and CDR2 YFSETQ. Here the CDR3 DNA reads TGCGCCAGCAGCTCGGACCCTCCTTTGGCTAATGAAAAACTGTTTTTT. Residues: CASSSDPPLANEKLFF.

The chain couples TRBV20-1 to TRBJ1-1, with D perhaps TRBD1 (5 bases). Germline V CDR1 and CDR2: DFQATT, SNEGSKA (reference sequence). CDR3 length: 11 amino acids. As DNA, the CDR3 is TGCGGCGCTGGAGGGCGGCAGGGAGCTTTCTTT. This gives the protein CGAGGRQGAFF.

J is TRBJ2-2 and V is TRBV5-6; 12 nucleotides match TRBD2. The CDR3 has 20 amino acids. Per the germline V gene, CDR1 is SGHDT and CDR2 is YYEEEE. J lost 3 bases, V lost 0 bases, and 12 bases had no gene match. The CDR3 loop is CASSLAFWRLAGEDTGELFF. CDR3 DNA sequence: TGTGCCAGCAGCTTGGCCTTTTGGAGACTAGCGGGAGAGGACACCGGGGAGCTGTTTTTT.

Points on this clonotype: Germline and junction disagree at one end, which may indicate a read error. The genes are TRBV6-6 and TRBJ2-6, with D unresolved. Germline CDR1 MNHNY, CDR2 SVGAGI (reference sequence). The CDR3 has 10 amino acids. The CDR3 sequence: CGSGANVLTF. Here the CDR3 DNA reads TGCGGCTCTGGGGCCAACGTCCTGACTTTC.

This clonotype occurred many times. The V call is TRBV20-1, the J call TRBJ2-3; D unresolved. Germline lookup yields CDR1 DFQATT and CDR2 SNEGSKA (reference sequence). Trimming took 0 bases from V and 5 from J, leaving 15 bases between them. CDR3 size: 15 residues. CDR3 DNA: TGCAGTGCTAGAGATCCTACCCCGCCAGGAGATACGCAGTATTTT. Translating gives CSARDPTPPGDTQYF.

The CDR3 spells CASRGTSGTGELFF. DNA for the CDR3: TGTGCCAGCAGGGGTACTAGCGGGACCGGGGAGCTGTTTTTT. V usage is TRBV6-6 and J usage is TRBJ2-2, with 9 bases lining up with TRBD2. The germline V gene encodes CDR1 MNHNY and CDR2 SVGAGI (reference sequence). Germline trimming cut 6 bases from V and 5 bases from J; bases unmatched to any gene: 4. The CDR3 consists of 14 residues.

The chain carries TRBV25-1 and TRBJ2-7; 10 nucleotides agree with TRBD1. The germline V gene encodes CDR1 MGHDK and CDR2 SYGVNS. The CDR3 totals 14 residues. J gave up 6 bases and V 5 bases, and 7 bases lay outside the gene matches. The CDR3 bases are TGTGCCAGCAGTCCGGGACAGGGGATCGGCGAGCAGTACTTC. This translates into CASSPGQGIGEQYF.

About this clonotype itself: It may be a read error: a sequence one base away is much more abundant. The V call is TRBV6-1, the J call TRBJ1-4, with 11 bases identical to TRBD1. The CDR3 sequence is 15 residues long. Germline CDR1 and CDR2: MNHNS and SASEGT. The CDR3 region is CASSDRTGGREKLLF. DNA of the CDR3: TGTGCCAGCAGTGATAGGACAGGGGGCCGGGAAAAACTGCTTTTT.

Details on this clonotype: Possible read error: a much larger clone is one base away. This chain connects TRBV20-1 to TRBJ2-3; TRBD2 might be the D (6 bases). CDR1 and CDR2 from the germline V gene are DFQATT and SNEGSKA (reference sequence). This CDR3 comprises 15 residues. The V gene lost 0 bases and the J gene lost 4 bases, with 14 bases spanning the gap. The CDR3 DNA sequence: TGCAGTGCTAGAGAACGGGGGAGGACCTCAGATACGCAGTATTTT. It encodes CSARERGRTSDTQYF.

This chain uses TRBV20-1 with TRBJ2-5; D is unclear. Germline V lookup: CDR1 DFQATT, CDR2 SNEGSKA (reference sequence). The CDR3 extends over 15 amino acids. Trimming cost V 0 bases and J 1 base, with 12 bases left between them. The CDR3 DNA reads TGCAGTGCTAGAGATCCTGTCAGGCTCCAAGAGACCCAGTACTTC. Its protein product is CSARDPVRLQETQYF.

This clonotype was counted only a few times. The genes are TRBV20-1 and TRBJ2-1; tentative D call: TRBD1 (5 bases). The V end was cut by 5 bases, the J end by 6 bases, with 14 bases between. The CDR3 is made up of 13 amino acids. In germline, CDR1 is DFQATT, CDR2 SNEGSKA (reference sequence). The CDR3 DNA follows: TGCAGTGCTCGTTCAGGGTCCCGCAATGAGCAGTTCTTC. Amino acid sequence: CSARSGSRNEQFF.

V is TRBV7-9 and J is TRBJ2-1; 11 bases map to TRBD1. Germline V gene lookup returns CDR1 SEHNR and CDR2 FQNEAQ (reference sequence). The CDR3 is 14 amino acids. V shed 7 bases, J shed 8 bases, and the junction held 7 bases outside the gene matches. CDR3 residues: CASTLGQGEDEQFF. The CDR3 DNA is TGTGCCAGCACCCTGGGACAGGGGGAGGATGAGCAGTTCTTC.

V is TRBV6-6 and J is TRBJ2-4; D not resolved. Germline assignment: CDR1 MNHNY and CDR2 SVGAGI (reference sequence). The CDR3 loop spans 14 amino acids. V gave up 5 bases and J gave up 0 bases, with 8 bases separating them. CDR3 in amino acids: CASSERLAKNIQYF. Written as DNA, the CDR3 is TGTGCCAGCAGTGAAAGGCTAGCCAAAAACATTCAGTACTTC.

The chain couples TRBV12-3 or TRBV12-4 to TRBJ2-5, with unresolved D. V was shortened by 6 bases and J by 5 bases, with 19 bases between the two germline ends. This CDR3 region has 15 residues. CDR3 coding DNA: TGTGCCAGCAGCCCCTTCGGCGGTAGCCCGGAGACCCAGTACTTC. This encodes CASSPFGGSPETQYF.

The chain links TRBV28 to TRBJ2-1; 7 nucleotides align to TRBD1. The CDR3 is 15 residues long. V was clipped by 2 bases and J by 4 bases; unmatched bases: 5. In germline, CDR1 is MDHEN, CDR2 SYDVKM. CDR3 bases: TGTGCCAGCAGTTTAATCGGACAGGATTACAATGAGCAGTTCTTC. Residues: CASSLIGQDYNEQFF. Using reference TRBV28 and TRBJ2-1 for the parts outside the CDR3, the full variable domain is DVKVTQSSRYLVKRTGEKVFLECVQDMDHENMFWYRQDPGLGLRLIYFSYDVKMKEKGDIPEGYSVSREKKERFSLILESASTNQTSMYLCASSLIGQDYNEQFFGPGTRLTVL.

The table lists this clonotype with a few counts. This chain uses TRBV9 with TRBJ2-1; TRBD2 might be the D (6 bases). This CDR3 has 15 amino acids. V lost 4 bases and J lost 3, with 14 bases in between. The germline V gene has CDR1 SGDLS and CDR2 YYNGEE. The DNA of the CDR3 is TGTGCCAGCAGCCTAGGGCCGGGAGTCTACAATGAGCAGTTCTTC. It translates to CASSLGPGVYNEQFF.

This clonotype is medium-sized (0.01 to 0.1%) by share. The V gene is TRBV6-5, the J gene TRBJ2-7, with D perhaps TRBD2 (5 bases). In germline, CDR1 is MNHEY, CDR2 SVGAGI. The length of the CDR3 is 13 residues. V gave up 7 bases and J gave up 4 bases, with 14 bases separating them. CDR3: CASNKGRGYEQYF. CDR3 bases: TGTGCCAGCAATAAAGGACGGGGATACGAGCAGTACTTC.

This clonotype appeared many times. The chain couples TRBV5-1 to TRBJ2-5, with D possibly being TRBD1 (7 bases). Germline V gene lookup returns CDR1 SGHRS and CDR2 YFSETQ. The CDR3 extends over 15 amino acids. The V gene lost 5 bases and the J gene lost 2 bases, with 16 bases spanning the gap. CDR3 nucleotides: TGCGCCAGCAGTACCTCCCAGGGGGGACAAGAGACCCAGTACTTC. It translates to CASSTSQGGQETQYF.

CDR3 DNA: TGTGCCAGCAGCACTCGTCCCGGGACAGGGGGGAGCAATCAGCCCCAGCATTTT. It codes for CASSTRPGTGGSNQPQHF. The chain is built from TRBV6-2 or TRBV6-3 and TRBJ1-5; the match to TRBD1 covers 11 bases. Germline trimming cut 6 bases from V and 1 base from J; bases unmatched to any gene: 11. Germline loops: CDR1 MNHEY, CDR2 SVGEGT. This CDR3 comprises 18 residues.

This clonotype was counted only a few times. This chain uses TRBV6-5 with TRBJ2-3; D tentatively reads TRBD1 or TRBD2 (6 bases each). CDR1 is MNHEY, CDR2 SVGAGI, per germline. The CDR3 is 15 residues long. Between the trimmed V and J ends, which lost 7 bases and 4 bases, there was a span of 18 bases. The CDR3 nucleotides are TGTGCCAGCACGGGTCCGGGGGCGAGTGCAGATACGCAGTATTTT. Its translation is CASTGPGASADTQYF.

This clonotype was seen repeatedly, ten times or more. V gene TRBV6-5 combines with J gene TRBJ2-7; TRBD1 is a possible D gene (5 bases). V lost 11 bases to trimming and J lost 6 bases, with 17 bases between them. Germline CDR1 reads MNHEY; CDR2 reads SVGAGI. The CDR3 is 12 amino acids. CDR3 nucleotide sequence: TGTGCCGCTCACAGGACGACGGGCGAGCAGTACTTC. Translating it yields CAAHRTTGEQYF.

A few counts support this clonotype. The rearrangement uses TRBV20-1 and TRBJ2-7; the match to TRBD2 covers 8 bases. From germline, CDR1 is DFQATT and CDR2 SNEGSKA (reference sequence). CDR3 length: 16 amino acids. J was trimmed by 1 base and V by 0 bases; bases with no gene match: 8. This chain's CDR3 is CSARDHRGGRSYEQYF. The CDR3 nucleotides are TGCAGTGCTAGAGATCACCGGGGCGGGAGGTCCTACGAGCAGTACTTC.

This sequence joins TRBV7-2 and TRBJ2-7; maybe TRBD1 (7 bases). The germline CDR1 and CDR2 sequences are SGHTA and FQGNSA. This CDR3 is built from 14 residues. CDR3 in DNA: TGTGTCAACAGACTAGACAGGGCAACGTACGAGCAGTACTTC. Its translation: CVNRLDRATYEQYF.

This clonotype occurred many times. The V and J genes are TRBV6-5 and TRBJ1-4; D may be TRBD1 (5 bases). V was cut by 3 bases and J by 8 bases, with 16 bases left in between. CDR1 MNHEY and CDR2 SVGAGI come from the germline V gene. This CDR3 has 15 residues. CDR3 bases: TGTGCCAGCAGTTATACGGGACTGCGGGAGGAAAAACTGTTTTTT. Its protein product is CASSYTGLREEKLFF.